Listed below are T cell receptor beta chains from one sample, sequenced in a study of cytomegalovirus exposure and HLA in healthy donors. Profiled with immunoSEQ multiplex PCR; TCRdb holds only in-frame clones, not every one. The sample contains around 200,000 clones, about 84% of which appear only once. Sequencing used PBMCs. Receptors were obtained from a man aged 50-59 years in good health and CMV-seronegative. The CDR3 runs from the conserved cysteine through the conserved F or W. The D gene is left open where the match is weak. Expanded clones are given a class, and other clones once, few, many or no size at all.

D,J,V,size,CDR3,DNA
TRBD1,TRBJ1-2,TRBV5-5,.,CASSAQGTGGAGYTF,TGTGCCAGCAGCGCTCAAGGGACAGGGGGCGCTGGCTACACCTTC
.,TRBJ1-5,TRBV10-3,.,CAIGATNQPQHF,TGTGCCATCGGGGCCACGAATCAGCCCCAGCATTTT
TRBD1,TRBJ1-4,TRBV6-4,.,CASSERQGALDNEKLFF,TGTGCCAGCAGTGAGCGTCAGGGGGCGTTGGATAATGAAAAACTGTTTTTT
TRBD2,TRBJ2-1,TRBV18,.,CASSPLTSGSQYNEQFF,TGTGCCAGCTCACCACTGACTAGCGGAAGTCAATACAATGAGCAGTTCTTC
TRBD1,TRBJ2-1,TRBV9,.,CASGQGAKNEQFF,TGTGCCAGCGGACAGGGGGCAAAGAATGAGCAGTTCTTC
.,TRBJ2-2,TRBV7-9,.,CASSLESTGELFF,TGTGCCAGCAGCTTAGAGAGCACCGGGGAGCTGTTTTTT
.,TRBJ2-5,TRBV6-1,.,CASVRGGGQETQYF,TGTGCCAGCGTTCGGGGAGGCGGGCAAGAGACCCAGTACTTC
.,TRBJ1-3,TRBV15,.,CATSRVLTGNTIYF,TGTGCCACCAGCAGAGTCTTAACAGGAAACACCATATATTTT
TRBD1,TRBJ2-7,TRBV25-1,.,CASSEWGTGTEQYF,TGTGCCAGCAGTGAATGGGGGACAGGGACCGAGCAGTACTTC
.,TRBJ1-2,TRBV5-5,.,CASSLWEFYGYTF,TGTGCCAGCAGCCTTTGGGAGTTCTATGGCTACACCTTC
TRBD1,TRBJ1-2,TRBV9,.,CASTQTGQGQGGYTF,TGTGCCAGCACCCAGACGGGACAGGGTCAGGGTGGCTACACCTTC
.,TRBJ1-5,TRBV21-1,.,CASTSNQPQHF,TGTGCCAGCACCTCGAATCAGCCCCAGCATTTT
TRBD1,TRBJ2-7,TRBV4-3,.,CASSQGPIPTGPLEQYF,TGCGCCAGCAGCCAAGGACCTATCCCGACAGGGCCTCTCGAGCAGTACTTC
TRBD1,TRBJ1-1,TRBV18,.,CASSPSQGVNTEAFF,TGTGCCAGCTCACCCTCACAGGGGGTAAACACTGAAGCTTTCTTT
TRBD1,TRBJ2-1,TRBV13,.,CASSFRDRGRLDEQFF,TGTGCCAGCAGCTTCCGGGACAGGGGGCGATTAGATGAGCAGTTCTTC
.,TRBJ1-4,TRBV4-1,.,CASRQMGLATNEKLFF,TGCGCCAGCAGGCAAATGGGGCTGGCAACTAATGAAAAACTGTTTTTT
TRBD1,TRBJ2-7,TRBV5-1,.,CASSLTPPGTGEAYEQYF,TGCGCCAGCAGCCTTACTCCTCCCGGGACAGGGGAGGCCTACGAGCAGTACTTC
.,TRBJ2-7,TRBV12-2,once,CASRTGTSRLYEQYF,TGTGCAAGTCGCACCGGGACTAGTCGGCTCTACGAGCAGTACTTC
.,TRBJ2-1,TRBV6-5,.,CASSYRGFYNEQFF,TGTGCCAGCAGTTATAGAGGCTTTTACAATGAGCAGTTCTTC
.,TRBJ1-6,TRBV5-1,.,CASPVAQGNNSPLHF,TGCGCCAGCCCAGTGGCTCAGGGAAATAATTCACCCCTCCACTTT
.,TRBJ1-1,TRBV5-8,.,CASSHTWGRVTEAFF,TGTGCCAGCAGCCATACCTGGGGGCGGGTCACTGAAGCTTTCTTT
TRBD1,TRBJ1-4,TRBV30,.,CAWNPGQINEKLFF,TGTGCCTGGAACCCGGGACAGATTAATGAAAAACTGTTTTTT
.,TRBJ2-7,TRBV7-2,.,CASSLSELRYEQYF,TGTGCCAGCAGCTTATCCGAACTTCGTTACGAGCAGTACTTC
.,TRBJ1-5,TRBV15,.,CATSRDPGRPQHF,TGTGCCACCAGCAGAGACCCCGGGAGGCCCCAGCATTTT
TRBD1,TRBJ2-7,TRBV27,.,CASRLGQGGIYEQYF,TGTGCCAGCAGGCTAGGACAGGGGGGGATCTACGAGCAGTACTTC
.,TRBJ1-4,TRBV14,.,CASSSRRGNLNEKLFF,TGTGCCAGCAGCTCGAGGCGAGGGAATCTTAATGAAAAACTGTTTTTT
TRBD1,TRBJ1-4,TRBV30,.,CAWSVYRGNEKLFF,TGTGCCTGGAGTGTCTACAGGGGAAATGAAAAACTGTTTTTT